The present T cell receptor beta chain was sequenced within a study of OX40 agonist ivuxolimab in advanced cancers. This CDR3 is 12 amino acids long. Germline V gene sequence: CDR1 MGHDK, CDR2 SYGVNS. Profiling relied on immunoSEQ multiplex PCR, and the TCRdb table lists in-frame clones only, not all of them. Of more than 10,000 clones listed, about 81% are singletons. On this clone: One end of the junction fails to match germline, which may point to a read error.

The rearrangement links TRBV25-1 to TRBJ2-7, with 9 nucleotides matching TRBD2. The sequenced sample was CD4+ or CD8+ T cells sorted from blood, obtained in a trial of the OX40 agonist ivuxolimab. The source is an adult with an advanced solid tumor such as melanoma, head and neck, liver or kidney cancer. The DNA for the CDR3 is TGTGCCAGCGCGGGGGGGGTAGGGGCCTTAAAATTC. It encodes CASAGGVGALKF.